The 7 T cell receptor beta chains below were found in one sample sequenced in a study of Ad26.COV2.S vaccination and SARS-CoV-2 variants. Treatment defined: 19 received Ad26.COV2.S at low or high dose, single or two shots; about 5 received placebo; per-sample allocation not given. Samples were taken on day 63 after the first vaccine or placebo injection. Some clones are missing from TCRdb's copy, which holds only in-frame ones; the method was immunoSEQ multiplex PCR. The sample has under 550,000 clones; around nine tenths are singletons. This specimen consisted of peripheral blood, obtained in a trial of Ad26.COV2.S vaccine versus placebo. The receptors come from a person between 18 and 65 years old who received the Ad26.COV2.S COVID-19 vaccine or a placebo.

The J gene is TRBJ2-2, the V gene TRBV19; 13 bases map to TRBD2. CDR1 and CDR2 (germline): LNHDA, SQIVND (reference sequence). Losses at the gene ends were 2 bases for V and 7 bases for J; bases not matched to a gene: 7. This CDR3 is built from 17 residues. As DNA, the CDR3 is TGTGCCAGTAGTATACCCGGACTAGCGGGAGTAATCGGGGAGCTGTTTTTT. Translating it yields CASSIPGLAGVIGELFF.

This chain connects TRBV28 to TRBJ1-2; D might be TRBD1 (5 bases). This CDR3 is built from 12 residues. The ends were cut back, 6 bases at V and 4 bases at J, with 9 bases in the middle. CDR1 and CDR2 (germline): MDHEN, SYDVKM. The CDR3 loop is CASSGTPYGYTF. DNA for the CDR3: TGTGCCAGCAGCGGGACCCCCTATGGCTACACCTTC.

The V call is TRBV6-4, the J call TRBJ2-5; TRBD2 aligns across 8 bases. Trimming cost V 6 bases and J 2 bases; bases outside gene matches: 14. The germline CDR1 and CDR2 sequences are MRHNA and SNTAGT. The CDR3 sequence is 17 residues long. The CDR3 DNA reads TGTGCCAGCAGCCCTCTTGGACTAGCTTACCAACAAGAGACCCAGTACTTC. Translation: CASSPLGLAYQQETQYF.

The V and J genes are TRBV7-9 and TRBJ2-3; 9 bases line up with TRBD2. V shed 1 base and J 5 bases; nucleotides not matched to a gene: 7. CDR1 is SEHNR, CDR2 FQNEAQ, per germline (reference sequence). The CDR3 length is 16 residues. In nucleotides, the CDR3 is TGTGCCAGCAGCTTAGGCTTGGCGGGAGGGGGAGATACGCAGTATTTT. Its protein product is CASSLGLAGGGDTQYF. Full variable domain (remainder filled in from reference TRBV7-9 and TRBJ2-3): DTGVSQNPRHKITKRGQNVTFRCDPISEHNRLYWYRQTLGQGPEFLTYFQNEAQLEKSRLLSDRFSAERPKGSFSTLEIQRTEQGDSAMYLCASSLGLAGGGDTQYFGPGTRLTVL.

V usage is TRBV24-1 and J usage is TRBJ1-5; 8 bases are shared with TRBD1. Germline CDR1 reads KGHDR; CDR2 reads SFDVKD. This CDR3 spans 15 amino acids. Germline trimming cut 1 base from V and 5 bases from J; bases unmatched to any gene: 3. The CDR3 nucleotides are TGTGCCACCAGTGATTTCCGGGACAGGCATCAGCCCCAGCATTTT. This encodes CATSDFRDRHQPQHF.

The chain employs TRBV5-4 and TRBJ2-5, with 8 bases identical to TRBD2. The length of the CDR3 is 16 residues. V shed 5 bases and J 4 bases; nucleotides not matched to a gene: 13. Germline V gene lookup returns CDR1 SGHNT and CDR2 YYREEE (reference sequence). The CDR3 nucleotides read TGTGCCAGCAGTCAGACCGGAGCGGGAGTGGGAGAGACCCAGTACTTC. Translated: CASSQTGAGVGETQYF.

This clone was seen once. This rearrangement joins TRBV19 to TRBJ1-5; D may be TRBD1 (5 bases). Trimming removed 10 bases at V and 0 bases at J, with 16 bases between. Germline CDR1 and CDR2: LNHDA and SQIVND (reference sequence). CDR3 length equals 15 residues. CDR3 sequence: CATEEWGGSNQPQHF. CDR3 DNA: TGTGCCACTGAAGAGTGGGGGGGTAGCAATCAGCCCCAGCATTTT.